The subject of this entry is one T cell receptor beta chain. The antigen is undetermined. The sample originates from a study of post-analysis software for immune sequencing data. In the study overall: Clinical courses comprised relapsing-remitting, secondary progressive and progressive-relapsing multiple sclerosis. General study points: Comparison of patients with controls showed 4 to 6 TRBV segments more frequent in patients, TRBV5-6, TRBV5-1 and TRBV20-1 among them. Compared with controls, patients showed significantly lower normalized Chao1 diversity. The authors found that F measure strongly co-clustered same-batch samples.

Unique molecular identifiers were present in the TCR beta cDNA libraries. The source material, roughly 0.9 to 10 million T cells, gave rise to roughly 0.5 million cDNA molecules. One entry per CDR3 protein, called by TCRdb with MiXCR from the PCR reads. The repertoire has about 810,000 distinct CDR3 sequences, approximately 53% of them found once; the top ten carry approximately 4.4%. The CDR3 sequence is 17 residues long. Germline CDR1 is SGHRS and CDR2 is YFSETQ. V dropped 1 base and J dropped 5 bases, with 22 bases sitting between them. The receptor comes from a girl under 18 with multiple sclerosis. The chain uses TRBV5-1 and TRBJ2-7; no clear D gene. The sample taken for sequencing was blood. This CDR3 is CASSLKRWGALPDEQYF. In nucleotides, the CDR3 is TGCGCCAGCAGCTTGAAGAGGTGGGGTGCCCTTCCCGACGAGCAGTACTTC.